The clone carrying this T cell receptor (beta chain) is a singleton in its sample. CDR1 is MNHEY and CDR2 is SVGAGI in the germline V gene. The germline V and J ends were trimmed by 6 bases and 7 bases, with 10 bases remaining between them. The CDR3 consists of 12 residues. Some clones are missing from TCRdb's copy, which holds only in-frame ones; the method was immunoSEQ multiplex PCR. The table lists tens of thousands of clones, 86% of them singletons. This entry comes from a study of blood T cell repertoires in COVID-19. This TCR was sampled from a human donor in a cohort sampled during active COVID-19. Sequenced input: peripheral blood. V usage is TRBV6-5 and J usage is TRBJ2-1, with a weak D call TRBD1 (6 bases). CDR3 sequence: CASRQGWNEQFF. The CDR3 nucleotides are TGTGCCAGCAGACAGGGATGGAATGAGCAGTTCTTC.